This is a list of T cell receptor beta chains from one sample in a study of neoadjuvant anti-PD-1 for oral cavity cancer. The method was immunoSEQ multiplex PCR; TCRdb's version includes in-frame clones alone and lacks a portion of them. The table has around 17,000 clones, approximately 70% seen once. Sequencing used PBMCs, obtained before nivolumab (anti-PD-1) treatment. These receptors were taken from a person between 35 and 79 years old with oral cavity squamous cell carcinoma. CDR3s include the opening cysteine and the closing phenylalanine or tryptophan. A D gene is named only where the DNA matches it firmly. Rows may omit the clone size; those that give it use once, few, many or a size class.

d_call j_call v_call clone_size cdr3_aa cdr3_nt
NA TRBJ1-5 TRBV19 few CASSNQPNQPQHF TGTGCCAGTAGTAATCAGCCCAATCAGCCCCAGCATTTT
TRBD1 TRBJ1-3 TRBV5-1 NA CASSLAGGQGIGNTIYF TGCGCCAGCAGCTTGGCCGGGGGACAGGGGATTGGAAACACCATATATTTT
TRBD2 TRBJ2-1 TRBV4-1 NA CASSQEGGRGYNEQFF TGCGCCAGCAGCCAAGAGGGCGGGAGAGGCTACAATGAGCAGTTCTTC
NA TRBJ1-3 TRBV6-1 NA CASSGRDFDRNTIYF TGTGCCAGCAGTGGGCGAGACTTTGATAGAAACACCATATATTTT
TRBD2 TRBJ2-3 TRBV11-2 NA CASSKTSATSTDTQYF TGTGCCAGCAGTAAGACTAGCGCTACTAGCACAGATACGCAGTATTTT
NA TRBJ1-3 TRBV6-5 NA CASSYDRGNTIYF TGTGCCAGCAGTTACGACAGGGGAAACACCATATATTTT
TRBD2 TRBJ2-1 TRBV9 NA CASSYTRTSGGDEQFF TGTGCCAGCAGCTATACACGGACTAGCGGAGGGGATGAGCAGTTCTTC
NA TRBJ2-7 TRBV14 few CASSQVDRLYEQYF TGTGCCAGCAGCCAAGTCGACAGACTCTACGAGCAGTACTTC
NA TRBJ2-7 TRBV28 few CASSSSFTSLPDKEYF TGTGCCAGCAGTTCCTCCTTCACTAGTCTCCCCGATAAGGAGTACTTC
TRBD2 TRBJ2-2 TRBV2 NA CASSGLAGGSTGELFF TGTGCCAGCAGTGGCCTAGCGGGCGGATCCACCGGGGAGCTGTTTTTT
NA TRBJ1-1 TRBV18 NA CASSPFGVNTEAFF TGTGCCAGCTCCCCTTTCGGTGTGAACACTGAAGCTTTCTTT
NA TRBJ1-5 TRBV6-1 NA CASSGGGVSNQPQHF TGTGCCAGCAGTGGTGGAGGGGTCAGCAATCAGCCCCAGCATTTT
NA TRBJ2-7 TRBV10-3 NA CAISEARGSEEQYF TGTGCCATCAGTGAGGCCAGGGGTTCGGAGGAGCAGTACTTC
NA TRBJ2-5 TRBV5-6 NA CASSLGLKTQYF TGTGCCAGCAGCTTGGGACTGAAGACCCAGTACTTC
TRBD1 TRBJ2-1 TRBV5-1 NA CASSLTGEYNEQFF TGCGCCAGCAGCCTGACAGGGGAATACAATGAGCAGTTCTTC
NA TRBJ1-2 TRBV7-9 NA CASSLSTDRLGYTF TGTGCCAGCAGCTTATCGACTGACAGGCTTGGCTACACCTTC
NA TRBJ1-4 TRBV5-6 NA CASSSGTAHEKLFF TGTGCCAGCAGCTCCGGGACTGCCCATGAAAAACTGTTTTTT
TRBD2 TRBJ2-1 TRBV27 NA CASSTTSGPYNEQFF TGTGCCAGCAGCACGACTAGCGGGCCTTACAATGAGCAGTTCTTC
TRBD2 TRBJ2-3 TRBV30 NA CAWSSGTSGSTDTQYF TGTGCCTGGAGTTCCGGGACTAGCGGTAGCACAGATACGCAGTATTTT
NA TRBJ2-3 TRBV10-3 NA CAISEANRVGETDTQYF TGTGCCATCAGTGAGGCAAACAGGGTGGGGGAGACAGATACGCAGTATTTT
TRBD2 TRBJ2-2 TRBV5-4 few CASSLGLAENTGELFF TGTGCCAGCAGCTTGGGGCTAGCGGAGAACACCGGGGAGCTGTTTTTT
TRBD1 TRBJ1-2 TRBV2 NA CASSVGTGGNGYTF TGTGCCAGCAGTGTTGGGACAGGGGGCAACGGCTACACCTTC
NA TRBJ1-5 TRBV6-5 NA CASSSSPGGRNQPQHF NA
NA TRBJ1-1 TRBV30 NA CAWRGGMNTEAFF TGTGCCTGGAGGGGGGGGATGAACACTGAAGCTTTCTTT
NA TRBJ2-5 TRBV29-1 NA CSGGSQETQYF TGCAGCGGGGGGTCTCAAGAGACCCAGTACTTC
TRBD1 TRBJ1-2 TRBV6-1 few CASEVDRADGYTF TGTGCCAGCGAAGTCGACAGGGCGGATGGCTACACCTTC
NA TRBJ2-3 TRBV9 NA CASSPHQGMIADTQYF TGTGCCAGCAGCCCCCACCAGGGGATGATTGCAGATACGCAGTATTTT
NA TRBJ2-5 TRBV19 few CASSISRGQETQYF TGTGCCAGTAGTATTAGTCGGGGTCAAGAGACCCAGTACTTC
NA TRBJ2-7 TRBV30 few CAWSPRLQVREQYF TGTGCCTGGAGTCCCCGACTACAAGTCCGCGAGCAGTACTTC
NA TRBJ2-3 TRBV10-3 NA CAISEWEQADTQYF TGTGCCATCAGTGAGTGGGAGCAAGCAGATACGCAGTATTTT
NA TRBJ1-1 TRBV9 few CASSVIWGTEAFF TGTGCCAGCAGCGTTATTTGGGGGACTGAAGCTTTCTTT
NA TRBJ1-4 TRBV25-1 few CASSEYGPAEKLFF TGTGCCAGCAGTGAATACGGACCAGCTGAAAAACTGTTTTTT
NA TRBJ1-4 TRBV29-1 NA CSVVAGAANEKLFF TGCAGCGTTGTAGCGGGGGCCGCTAATGAAAAACTGTTTTTT
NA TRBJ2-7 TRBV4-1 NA CASSLQTVYEQYF TGCGCCAGCAGCCTACAGACAGTCTACGAGCAGTACTTC
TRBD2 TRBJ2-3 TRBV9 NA CASSLGLAETDTQYF TGTGCCAGCAGCCTCGGACTAGCGGAGACCGATACGCAGTATTTT
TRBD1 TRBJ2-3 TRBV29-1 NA CSVQGVGTDTQYF TGCAGCGTTCAGGGGGTAGGCACAGATACGCAGTATTTT
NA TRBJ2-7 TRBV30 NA CAWRARTVFYEQYF TGTGCCTGGAGGGCCCGGACAGTTTTCTACGAGCAGTACTTC
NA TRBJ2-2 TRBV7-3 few CASSGRGTGELFF TGTGCCAGCAGCGGACGCGGGACCGGGGAGCTGTTTTTT
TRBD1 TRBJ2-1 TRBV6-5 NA CASSPRQGAVEQFF TGTGCCAGCAGCCCCAGACAGGGGGCGGTTGAGCAGTTCTTC
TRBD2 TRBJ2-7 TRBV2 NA CASSEGERELPYEQYF TGTGCCAGCAGTGAAGGCGAGCGGGAGTTGCCCTACGAGCAGTACTTC